This T cell receptor beta chain was identified during a study of human T cells and chemical hapten exposure (dated by TCRdb to the early 2020s). Broadly, across the study: For sensitization, 2% DPC in acetone was applied to an approximately 2 cm by approximately 2 cm area of upper inner arm skin. Weekly therapeutic DPC doses were additionally applied to the scalp of patients throughout the roughly 23-week study period. Patch testing was done on the upper back using Finn chambers containing 0.01% DPC, and results were scored after 6 days according to International Contact Dermatitis Research Group standards. Most of the patients in the cohort were female, and the cohort covered alopecia areata with under or over 50% scalp involvement, alopecia totalis and alopecia universalis. Libraries were combined into a pool for sequencing, and differences in TCR yield between samples came mainly from small differences in library volumes within the pool. Peripheral blood TCR repertoire changes were tracked in vivo in alopecia patients during primary and secondary sensitization to the hapten diphenylcyclopropenone (DPC). Blood samples were taken from patients before sensitization (week 0) and at 2, 6 and about 24 weeks after DPC sensitization. For TCR sequencing, blood came from twenty-nine alopecia patients at anywhere from one to four time points (pre-sensitization, 2, 6 and 24 weeks).

This clonotype was observed a few times. Its antigen remains unidentified. No per-base quality is available; no much larger clone lies one base away. The time point label, read with the paper, signifies: patch test 1, 2 weeks after DPC sensitization. What this sample's treatment or condition label stands for: therapeutic diphenylcyclopropenone sensitization with weekly scalp DPC. At each patch-test visit, blood was drawn before the patch test was applied. Patients were eligible if aged 18 to 70, diagnosed with alopecia and judged suitable for DPC therapy, and pregnant patients were excluded. Unfractionated whole blood was collected in Tempus Blood RNA tubes, and total RNA was extracted from that blood. Study-level results and caveats: The number of TCRs above 1 in 1000 frequency did not change with DPC sensitization; there was no evidence of global repertoire structure alterations. Compared with pre-sensitization or healthy control sets, expanded TCRs formed significantly more large CDR3 similarity clusters, which is consistent with antigen-driven responses. Because all patients had alopecia, a presumed autoimmune disease, the immune response of the patients might differ from that of healthy individuals. After repeated subsampling, changes were observed in the strength of the expansion versus patch-test correlation and in the threshold at which the correlation became significant. The number of PT1 expanded TCRs positively correlated with patch test score, significant at thresholds 8, 16 and 32 but not 4.

Reading the germline V gene gives CDR1 SGHVS and CDR2 FNYEAQ. Between the V and J ends, shortened by 0 bases and 1 base respectively, the junction contains 7 bases. Counted from cysteine to phenylalanine, this CDR3 has 16 amino acids. The CDR3 DNA has 48 bases and is translated from base 1. Libraries were made using RACE. Instrument on record: NextSeq 500. During library preparation, unique molecular identifiers were attached to individual cDNA molecules so that TCRs could be counted quantitatively and reproducibly. Both TCR alpha and TCR beta chains were sequenced from each blood RNA sample. As for the original processing: The median number of TCRs per sample was some 100,000, ranging from roughly 20,000 to 690,600. V, J and CDR3 annotation of the TCR reads was carried out using the Decombinator software suite. Every sample was subsampled to the same number of TCRs (28,000) for the PS versus PT1 abundance plots. TCRs were defined as expanded if absent before sensitization and observed at least eight times at the 2-week time point. TCRdb reprocessed the public reads (quality trimming at Q25 with fastp, clone calling with MiXCR) and kept in-frame beta chains. Rows merge per CDR3 protein into single entries with the most common DNA and genes. It is TCRdb's table, rather than the study itself, that gives the V and J calls and clone size. The sample contains 85,000 to 100,000 distinct CDR3 sequences, over 10% of them found a single time. Of the sample, roughly 2% is held by the ten largest clones.

Specimen: whole blood, collected in connection with sensitization to the hapten diphenylcyclopropenone (DPC). The receptor comes from a woman in her forties with alopecia areata. Some clones in this sample may be carry-over from other donors' samples. This receptor chain uses TRBV7-6 and TRBJ2-6, with the D gene call left open. This receptor carries the CDR3 CASSLAVQSGANVLTF. The bases read TGTGCCAGCAGCTTAGCCGTCCAATCTGGGGCCAACGTCCTGACTTTC.